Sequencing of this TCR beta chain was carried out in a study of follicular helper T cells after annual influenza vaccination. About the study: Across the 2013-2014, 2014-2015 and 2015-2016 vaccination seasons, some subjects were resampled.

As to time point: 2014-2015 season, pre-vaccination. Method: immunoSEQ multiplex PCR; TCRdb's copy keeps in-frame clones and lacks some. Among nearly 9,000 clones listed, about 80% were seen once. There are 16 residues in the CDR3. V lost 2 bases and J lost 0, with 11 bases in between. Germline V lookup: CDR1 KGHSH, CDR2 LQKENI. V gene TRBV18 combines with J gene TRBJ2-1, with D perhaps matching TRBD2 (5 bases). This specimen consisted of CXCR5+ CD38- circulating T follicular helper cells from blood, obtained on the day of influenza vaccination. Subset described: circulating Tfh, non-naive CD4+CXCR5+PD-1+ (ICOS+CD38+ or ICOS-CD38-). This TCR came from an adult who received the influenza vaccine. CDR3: CASSPGQTTSYNEQFF. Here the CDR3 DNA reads TGTGCCAGCTCACCAGGCCAGACTACCTCCTACAATGAGCAGTTCTTC.